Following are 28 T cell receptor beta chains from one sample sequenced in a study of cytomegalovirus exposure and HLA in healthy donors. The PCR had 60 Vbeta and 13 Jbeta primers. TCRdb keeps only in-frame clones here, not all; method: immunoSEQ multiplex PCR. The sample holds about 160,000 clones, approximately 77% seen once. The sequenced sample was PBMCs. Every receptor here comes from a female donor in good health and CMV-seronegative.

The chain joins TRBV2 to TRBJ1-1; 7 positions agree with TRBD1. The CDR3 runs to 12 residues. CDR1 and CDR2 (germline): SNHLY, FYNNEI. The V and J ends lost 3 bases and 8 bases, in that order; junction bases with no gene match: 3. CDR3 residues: CASSDWGQEAFF. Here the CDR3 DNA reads TGTGCCAGCAGTGATTGGGGACAGGAAGCTTTCTTT.

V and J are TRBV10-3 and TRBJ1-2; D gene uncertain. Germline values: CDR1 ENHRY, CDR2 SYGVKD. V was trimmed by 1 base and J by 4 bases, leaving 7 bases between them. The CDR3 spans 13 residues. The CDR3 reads CAISELGLYGYTF. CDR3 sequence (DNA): TGTGCCATCAGTGAGTTAGGACTCTATGGCTACACCTTC.

The CDR3 sequence is CASSPHSFNTEAFF. As DNA, the CDR3 is TGTGCCAGCAGCCCCCACTCGTTCAACACTGAAGCTTTCTTT. The rearrangement joins TRBV9 to TRBJ1-1, with D unclear. The CDR3 spans 14 residues. The V gene's germline CDR1 is SGDLS and CDR2 YYNGEE. Trimming took 4 bases from V and 2 from J, leaving 12 bases between them.

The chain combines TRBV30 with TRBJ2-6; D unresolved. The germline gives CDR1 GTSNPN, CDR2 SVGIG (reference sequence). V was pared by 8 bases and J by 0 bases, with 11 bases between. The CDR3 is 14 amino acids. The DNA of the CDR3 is TGTGCCCGAGAGTCTGACTCTGGGGCCAACGTCCTGACTTTC. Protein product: CARESDSGANVLTF.

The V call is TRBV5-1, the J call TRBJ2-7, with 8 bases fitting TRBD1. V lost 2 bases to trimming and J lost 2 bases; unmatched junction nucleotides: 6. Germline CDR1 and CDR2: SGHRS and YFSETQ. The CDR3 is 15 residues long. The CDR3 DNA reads TGCGCCAGCAGCTTCACCTGGGGACAGGCCTACGAGCAGTACTTC. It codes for CASSFTWGQAYEQYF.

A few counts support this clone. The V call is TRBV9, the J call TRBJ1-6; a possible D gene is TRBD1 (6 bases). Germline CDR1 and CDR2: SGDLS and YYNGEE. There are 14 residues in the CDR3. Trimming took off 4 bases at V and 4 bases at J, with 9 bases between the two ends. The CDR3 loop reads CASSLGQYNSPLHF. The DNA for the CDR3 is TGTGCCAGCAGCCTCGGACAGTATAATTCACCCCTCCACTTT.

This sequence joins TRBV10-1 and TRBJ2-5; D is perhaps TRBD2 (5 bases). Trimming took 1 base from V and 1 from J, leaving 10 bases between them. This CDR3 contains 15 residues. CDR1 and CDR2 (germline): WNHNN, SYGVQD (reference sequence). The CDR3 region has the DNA TGCGCCAGCAGTGAGTGGAGGCCTACCCAAGAGACCCAGTACTTC. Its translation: CASSEWRPTQETQYF.

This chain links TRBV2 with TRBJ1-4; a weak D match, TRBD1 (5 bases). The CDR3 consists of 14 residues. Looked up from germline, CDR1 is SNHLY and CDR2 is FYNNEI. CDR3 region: CAAKRGLNNEKLFF. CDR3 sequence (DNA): TGTGCGGCTAAAAGGGGACTTAATAATGAAAAACTGTTTTTT. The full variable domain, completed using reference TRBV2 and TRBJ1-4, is EPEVTQTPSHQVTQMGQEVILRCVPISNHLYFYWYRQILGQKVEFLVSFYNNEISEKSEIFDDQFSVERPDGSNFTLKIRSTKLEDSAMYFCAAKRGLNNEKLFFGSGTQLSVL.

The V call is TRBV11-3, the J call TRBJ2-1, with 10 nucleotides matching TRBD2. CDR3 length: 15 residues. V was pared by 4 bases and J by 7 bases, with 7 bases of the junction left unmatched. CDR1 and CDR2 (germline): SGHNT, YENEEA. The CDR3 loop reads CASSSAGGPKNEQFF. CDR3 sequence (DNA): TGTGCCAGCAGCTCAGCGGGAGGGCCCAAAAATGAGCAGTTCTTC.

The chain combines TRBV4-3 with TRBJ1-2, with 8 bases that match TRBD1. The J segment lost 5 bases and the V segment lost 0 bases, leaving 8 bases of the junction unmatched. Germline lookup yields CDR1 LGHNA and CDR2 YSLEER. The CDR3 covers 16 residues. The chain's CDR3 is CASSQDAGGLGYGYTF. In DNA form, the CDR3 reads TGCGCCAGCAGCCAAGATGCAGGGGGCTTGGGGTATGGCTACACCTTC.

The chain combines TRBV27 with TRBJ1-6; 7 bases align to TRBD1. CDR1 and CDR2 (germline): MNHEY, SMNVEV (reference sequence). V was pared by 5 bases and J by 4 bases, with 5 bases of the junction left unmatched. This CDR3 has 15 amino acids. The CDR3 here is CASSKPTGYNSPLHF. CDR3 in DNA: TGTGCCAGCAGTAAACCGACAGGGTATAATTCACCCCTCCACTTT.

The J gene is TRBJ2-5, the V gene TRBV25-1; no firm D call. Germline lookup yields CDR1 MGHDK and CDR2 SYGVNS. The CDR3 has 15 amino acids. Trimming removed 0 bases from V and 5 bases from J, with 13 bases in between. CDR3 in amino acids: CASSEYSGFGETQYF. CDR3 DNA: TGTGCCAGCAGTGAATACTCCGGTTTTGGTGAGACCCAGTACTTC.

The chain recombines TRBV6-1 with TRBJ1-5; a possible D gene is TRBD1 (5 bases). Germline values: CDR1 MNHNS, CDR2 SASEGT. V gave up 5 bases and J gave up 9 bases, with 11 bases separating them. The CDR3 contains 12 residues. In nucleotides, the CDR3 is TGTGCCAGCAGTCGGGGGGAGGGGCCCCAGCATTTT. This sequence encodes CASSRGEGPQHF.

The CDR3 protein is CASSNIGTANEKLFF. The DNA of the CDR3 is TGTGCCAGTAGTAACATCGGGACAGCTAATGAAAAACTGTTTTTT. V and J are TRBV19 and TRBJ1-4; 7 bases agree with TRBD1. Trimming cost V 4 bases and J 3 bases; bases outside gene matches: 5. Germline CDR1 and CDR2: LNHDA and SQIVND (reference sequence). The length of the CDR3 is 15 residues.

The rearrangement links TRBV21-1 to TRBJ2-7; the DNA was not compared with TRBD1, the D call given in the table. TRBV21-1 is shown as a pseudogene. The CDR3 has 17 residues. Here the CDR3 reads CASSKALKPGTGKEQYF. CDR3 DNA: TGTGCCAGCAGCAAAGCCCTAAAGCCCGGGACAGGGAAAGAGCAGTACTTC.

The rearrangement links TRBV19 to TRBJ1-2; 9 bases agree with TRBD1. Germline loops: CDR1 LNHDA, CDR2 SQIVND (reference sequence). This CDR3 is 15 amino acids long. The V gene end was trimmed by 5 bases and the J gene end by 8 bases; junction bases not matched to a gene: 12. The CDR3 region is CASSPGQGPLGGYTF. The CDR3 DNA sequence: TGTGCCAGTAGTCCTGGACAGGGGCCCCTGGGAGGCTACACCTTC.

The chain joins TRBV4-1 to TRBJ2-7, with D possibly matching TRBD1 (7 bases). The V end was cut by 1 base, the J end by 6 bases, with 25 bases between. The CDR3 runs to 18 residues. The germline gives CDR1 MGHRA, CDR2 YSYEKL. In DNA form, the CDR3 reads TGCGCCAGCAGCCAAGGTCTGGCAGGGGGGAAAACTAAAGGCGAGCAGTACTTC. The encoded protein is CASSQGLAGGKTKGEQYF.

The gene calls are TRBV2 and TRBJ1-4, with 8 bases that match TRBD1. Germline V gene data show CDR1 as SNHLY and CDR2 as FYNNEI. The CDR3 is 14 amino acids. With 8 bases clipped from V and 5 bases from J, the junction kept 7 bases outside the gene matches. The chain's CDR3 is CASGVDRGNEKLFF. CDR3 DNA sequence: TGTGCCAGCGGTGTCGACAGGGGAAATGAAAAACTGTTTTTT.

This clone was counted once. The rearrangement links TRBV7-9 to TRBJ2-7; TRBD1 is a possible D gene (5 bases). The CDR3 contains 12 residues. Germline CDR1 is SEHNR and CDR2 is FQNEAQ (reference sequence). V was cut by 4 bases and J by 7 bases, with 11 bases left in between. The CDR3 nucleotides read TGTGCCAGCAGCTGGGGCCTAGGGGAGCAGTACTTC. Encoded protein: CASSWGLGEQYF.

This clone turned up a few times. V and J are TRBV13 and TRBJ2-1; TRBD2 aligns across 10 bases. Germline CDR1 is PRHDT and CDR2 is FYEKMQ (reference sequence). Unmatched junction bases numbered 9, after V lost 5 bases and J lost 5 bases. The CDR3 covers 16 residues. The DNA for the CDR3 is TGTGCCAGCAGCCCTCTAGCGGGAGAGAGGAACAATGAGCAGTTCTTC. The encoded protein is CASSPLAGERNNEQFF. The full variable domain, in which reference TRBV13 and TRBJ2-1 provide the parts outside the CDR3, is AAGVIQSPRHLIKEKRETATLKCYPIPRHDTVYWYQQGPGQDPQFLISFYEKMQSDKGSIPDRFSAQQFSDYHSELNMSSLELGDSALYFCASSPLAGERNNEQFFGPGTRLTVL.

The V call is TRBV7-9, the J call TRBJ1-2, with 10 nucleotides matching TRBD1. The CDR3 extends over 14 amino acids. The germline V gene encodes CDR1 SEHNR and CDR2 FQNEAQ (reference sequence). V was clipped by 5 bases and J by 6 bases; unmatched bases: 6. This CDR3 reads CASSPGQGTNGYTF. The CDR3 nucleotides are TGTGCCAGCAGCCCGGGACAGGGGACGAATGGCTACACCTTC.

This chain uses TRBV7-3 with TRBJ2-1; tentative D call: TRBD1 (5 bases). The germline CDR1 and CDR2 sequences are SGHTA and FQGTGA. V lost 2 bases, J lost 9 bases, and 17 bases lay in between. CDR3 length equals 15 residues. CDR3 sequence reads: CASSLALPPRGEQFF. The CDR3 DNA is TGTGCCAGCAGCTTAGCCCTACCACCTAGGGGTGAGCAGTTCTTC.

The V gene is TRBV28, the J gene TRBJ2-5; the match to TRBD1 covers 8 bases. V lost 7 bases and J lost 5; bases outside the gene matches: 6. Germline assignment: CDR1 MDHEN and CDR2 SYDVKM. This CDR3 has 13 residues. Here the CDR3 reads CASKQGAEETQYF. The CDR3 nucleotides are TGTGCCAGCAAGCAGGGGGCGGAGGAGACCCAGTACTTC.

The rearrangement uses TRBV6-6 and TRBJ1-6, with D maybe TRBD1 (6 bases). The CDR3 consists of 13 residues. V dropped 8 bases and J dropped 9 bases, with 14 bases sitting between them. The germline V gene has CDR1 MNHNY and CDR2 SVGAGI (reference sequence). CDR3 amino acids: CASGGDKASPLHF. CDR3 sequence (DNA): TGTGCCAGCGGGGGGGACAAGGCTTCACCCCTCCACTTT.

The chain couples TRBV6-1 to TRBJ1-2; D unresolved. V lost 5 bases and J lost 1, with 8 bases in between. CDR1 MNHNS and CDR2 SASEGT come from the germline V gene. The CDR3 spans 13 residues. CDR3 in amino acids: CASSSSSNYGYTF. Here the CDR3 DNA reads TGTGCCAGCAGTAGTTCCAGTAACTATGGCTACACCTTC.

The CDR3 nucleotides are TGTGCCAGCAGGTCGAGCGCCGAGCAGTACTTC. It codes for CASRSSAEQYF. The chain links TRBV2 to TRBJ2-7; D remains unclear. Germline CDR1 is SNHLY and CDR2 is FYNNEI. CDR3 length equals 11 residues. The V end lost 6 bases, the J end lost 6 bases, and 9 bases lay between the germline ends.

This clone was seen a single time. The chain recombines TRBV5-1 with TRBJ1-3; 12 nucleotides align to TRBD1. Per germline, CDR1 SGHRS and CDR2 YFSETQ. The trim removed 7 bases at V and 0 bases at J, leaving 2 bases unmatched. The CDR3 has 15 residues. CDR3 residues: CASGTGGNSGNTIYF. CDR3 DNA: TGCGCCAGCGGGACAGGGGGCAACTCTGGAAACACCATATATTTT.

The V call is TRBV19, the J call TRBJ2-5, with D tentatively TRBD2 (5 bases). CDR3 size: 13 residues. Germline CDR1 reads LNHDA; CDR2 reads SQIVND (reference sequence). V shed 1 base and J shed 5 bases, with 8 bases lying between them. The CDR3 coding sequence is TGTGCCAGTAGTATAGGAGGGTGGGAGACCCAGTACTTC. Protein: CASSIGGWETQYF. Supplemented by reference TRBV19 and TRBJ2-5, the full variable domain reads DGGITQSPKYLFRKEGQNVTLSCEQNLNHDAMYWYRQDPGQGLRLIYYSQIVNDFQKGDIAEGYSVSREKKESFPLTVTSAQKNPTAFYLCASSIGGWETQYFGPGTRLLVL.